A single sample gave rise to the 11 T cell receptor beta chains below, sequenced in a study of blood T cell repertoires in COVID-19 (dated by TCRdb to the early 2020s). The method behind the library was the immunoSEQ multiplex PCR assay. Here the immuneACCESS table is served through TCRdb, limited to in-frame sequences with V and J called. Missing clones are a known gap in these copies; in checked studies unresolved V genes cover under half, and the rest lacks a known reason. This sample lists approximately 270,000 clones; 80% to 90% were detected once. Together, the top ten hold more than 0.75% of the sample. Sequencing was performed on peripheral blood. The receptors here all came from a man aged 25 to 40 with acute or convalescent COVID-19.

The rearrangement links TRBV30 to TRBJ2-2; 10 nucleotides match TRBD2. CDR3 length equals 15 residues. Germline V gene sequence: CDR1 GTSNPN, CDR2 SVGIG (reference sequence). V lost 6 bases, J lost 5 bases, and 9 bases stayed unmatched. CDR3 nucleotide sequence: TGTGCCTGTCCCCAAGCGGGGGGGATTACCGGGGAGCTGTTTTTT. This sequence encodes CACPQAGGITGELFF.

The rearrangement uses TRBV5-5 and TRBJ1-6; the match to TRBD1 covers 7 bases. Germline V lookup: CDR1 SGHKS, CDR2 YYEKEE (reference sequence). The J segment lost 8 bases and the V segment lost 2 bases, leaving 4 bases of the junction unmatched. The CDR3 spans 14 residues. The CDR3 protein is CASSFSRGYSPLHF. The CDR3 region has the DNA TGTGCCAGCAGCTTCAGCAGGGGGTATTCACCCCTCCACTTT.

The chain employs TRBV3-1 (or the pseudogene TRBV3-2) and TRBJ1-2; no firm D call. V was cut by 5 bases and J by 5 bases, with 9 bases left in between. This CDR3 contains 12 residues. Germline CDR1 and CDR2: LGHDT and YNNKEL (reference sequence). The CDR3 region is CASSAAGYGYTF. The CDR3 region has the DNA TGTGCCAGCAGCGCCGCGGGGTATGGCTACACCTTC.

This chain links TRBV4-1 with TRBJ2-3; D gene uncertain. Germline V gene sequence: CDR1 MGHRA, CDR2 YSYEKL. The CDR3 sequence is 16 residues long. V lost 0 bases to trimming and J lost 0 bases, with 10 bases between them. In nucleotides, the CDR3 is TGCGCCAGCAGCCAAGAGGGCAGTTATAGCACAGATACGCAGTATTTT. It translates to CASSQEGSYSTDTQYF.

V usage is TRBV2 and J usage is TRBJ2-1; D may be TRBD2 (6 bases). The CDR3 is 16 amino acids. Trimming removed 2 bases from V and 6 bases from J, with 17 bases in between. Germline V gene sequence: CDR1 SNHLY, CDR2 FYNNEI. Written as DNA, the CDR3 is TGTGCCAGCAGTGAATTTTTCGGCGGGATTAGCAATGAGCAGTTCTTC. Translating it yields CASSEFFGGISNEQFF.

The CDR3 here is CASSLRTGELFF. CDR3 DNA sequence: TGTGCCAGCAGCCTTCGCACCGGGGAGCTGTTTTTT. The chain carries TRBV6-5 and TRBJ2-2, with D unclear. The CDR3 spans 12 residues. V was shortened by 6 bases and J by 4 bases, with 6 bases between the two germline ends. Germline V lookup: CDR1 MNHEY, CDR2 SVGAGI.

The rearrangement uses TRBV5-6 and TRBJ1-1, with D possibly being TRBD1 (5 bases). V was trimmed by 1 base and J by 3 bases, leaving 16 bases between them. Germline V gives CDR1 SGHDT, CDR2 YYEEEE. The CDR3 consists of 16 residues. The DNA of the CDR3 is TGTGCCAGCAGCTTGTTCGGGGGTCGATCAGACACTGAAGCTTTCTTT. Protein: CASSLFGGRSDTEAFF.

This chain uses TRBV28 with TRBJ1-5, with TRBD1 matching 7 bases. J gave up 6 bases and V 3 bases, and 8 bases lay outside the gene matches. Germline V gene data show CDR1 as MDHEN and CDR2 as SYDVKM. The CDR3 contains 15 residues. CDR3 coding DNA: TGTGCCAGCAGTTTCAGTCGACAGGGTAGTCAGCCCCAGCATTTT. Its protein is CASSFSRQGSQPQHF.

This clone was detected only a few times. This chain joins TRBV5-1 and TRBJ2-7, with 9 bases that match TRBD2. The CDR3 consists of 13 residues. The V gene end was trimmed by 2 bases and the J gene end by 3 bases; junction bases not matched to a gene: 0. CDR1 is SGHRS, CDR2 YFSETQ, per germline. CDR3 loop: CASSFSGSYEQYF. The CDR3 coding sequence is TGCGCCAGCAGCTTTAGCGGGAGCTACGAGCAGTACTTC.

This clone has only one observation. The CDR3 spells CASSITLAGVYEQYF. CDR3 sequence (DNA): TGTGCCAGTAGTATTACACTAGCGGGTGTCTACGAGCAGTACTTC. The V and J genes are TRBV19 and TRBJ2-7; 9 nucleotides agree with TRBD2. There are 15 residues in the CDR3. The V gene end was trimmed by 3 bases and the J gene end by 3 bases; junction bases not matched to a gene: 6. Germline V gene sequence: CDR1 LNHDA, CDR2 SQIVND (reference sequence).

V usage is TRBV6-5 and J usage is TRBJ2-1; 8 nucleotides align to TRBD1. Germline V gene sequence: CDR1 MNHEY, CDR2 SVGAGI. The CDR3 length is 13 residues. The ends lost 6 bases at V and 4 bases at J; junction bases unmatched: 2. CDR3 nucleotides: TGTGCCAGCAGCAGACAGGGGTACAATGAGCAGTTCTTC. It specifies CASSRQGYNEQFF.